These 5 T cell receptor beta chains came from one sample sequenced in a study of prognosis after radiotherapy for stage I lung cancer. Researchers used two-round multiplex PCR to amplify TCR beta CDR3 starting from genomic DNA. During first-round PCR, primers specific to each TRBV and TRBJ gene were used. Using its own MiXCR run on the multiplex PCR reads, TCRdb lists one record per CDR3 protein. The repertoire holds about 59,000 distinct CDR3 sequences, with around a quarter as singletons. Specimen: PBMCs, collected before or after stereotactic body radiation therapy (not recorded which). The origin of the receptors is a donor aged 50 or older with non-small cell lung cancer.

The sample holds many counts of this clonotype. The J gene is TRBJ1-5, the V gene TRBV12-3 or TRBV12-4, with D uncertain. V was shortened by 3 bases and J by 0 bases, with 9 bases between the two germline ends. This CDR3 is built from 15 residues. DNA of the CDR3: TGTGCCAGCAGTTTTGGGCGATATAGCAATCAGCCCCAGCATTTT. It codes for CASSFGRYSNQPQHF.

Of note for this clonotype: At one boundary the junction diverges from the germline segment, which might be a read error. J is TRBJ2-1 and V is TRBV6-5, with TRBD2 matching 7 bases. Germline CDR1 is MNHEY and CDR2 is SVGAGI. This CDR3 contains 15 residues. The CDR3 protein is CAISSLLAWGDEQFF. In nucleotides, the CDR3 is TGTGCCATCAGTTCCCTACTAGCGTGGGGGGATGAGCAGTTCTTC.

This clonotype occurred many times. The J gene is TRBJ2-3, the V gene TRBV9; either TRBD1 or TRBD2 may fit D (5 bases each). The CDR3 is made up of 16 amino acids. Germline assignment: CDR1 SGDLS and CDR2 YYNGEE. The V end lost 1 base, the J end lost 2 bases, and 14 bases lay between the germline ends. The CDR3 bases are TGTGCCAGCAGCGTACGAGGGGCTTCACCCACAGATACGCAGTATTTT. This gives the protein CASSVRGASPTDTQYF. The full variable domain, in which reference TRBV9 and TRBJ2-3 provide the parts outside the CDR3, is DSGVTQTPKHLITATGQRVTLRCSPRSGDLSVYWYQQSLDQGLQFLIQYYNGEERAKGNILERFSAQQFPDLHSELNLSSLELGDSALYFCASSVRGASPTDTQYFGPGTRLTVL.

This clonotype was seen many times. The V call is TRBV5-1, the J call TRBJ1-1, with D possibly matching TRBD1 (6 bases). Germline values: CDR1 SGHRS, CDR2 YFSETQ. Trimming took 2 bases from V and 2 from J, leaving 13 bases between them. The CDR3 contains 15 residues. Here the CDR3 DNA reads TGCGCCAGCAGCTTTGGGGGACACCAAAACACTGAAGCTTTCTTT. Protein sequence: CASSFGGHQNTEAFF.

This clonotype was observed a handful of times. With a far larger clone one base away, a read error is the likely cause. The chain couples TRBV6-5 to TRBJ1-1; unclear D gene. CDR3 length: 15 residues. The V end was cut by 3 bases, the J end by 0 bases, with 11 bases between. Germline-derived CDR1 and CDR2 are MNHEY and SVGAGI. CDR3 DNA sequence: TGTGCCAGCAGTTATGATTGGGTCATGAACACTGAAGCTTTCTTT. It codes for CASSYDWVMNTEAFF.